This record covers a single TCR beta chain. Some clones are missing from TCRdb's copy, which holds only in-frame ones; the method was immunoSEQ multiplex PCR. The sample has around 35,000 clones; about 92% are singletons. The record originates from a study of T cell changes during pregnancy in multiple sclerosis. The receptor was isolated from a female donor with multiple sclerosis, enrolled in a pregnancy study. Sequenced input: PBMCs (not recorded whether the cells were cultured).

The CDR3, as DNA: TGTGCCAGCAGCACCCCCGGGACCCCACCCCTCGGCGAGCAGTACTTC. It yields the protein CASSTPGTPPLGEQYF. The chain uses TRBV28 and TRBJ2-7; D may correspond to TRBD1 or TRBD2 (5 bases each). The CDR3 is 16 amino acids. CDR1 and CDR2 from the germline V gene are MDHEN and SYDVKM. Trimming stripped 6 bases from V and 6 bases from J, with 24 bases between.